This TCR beta chain is from a study of cytomegalovirus exposure and HLA in healthy donors. Study-level results: The only immune exposure information that was available was CMV serostatus. Generally TCR sequences proved uncommon, though certain public TCRs appeared in numerous donors. A highly shared variant cluster was judged a likely technical artifact.

The study ran its PCR with 60 Vbeta and 13 Jbeta primers. The protocol was immunoSEQ multiplex PCR, while the TCRdb copy is restricted to in-frame clones and leaves out a portion. The repertoire holds 100,000 to 150,000 clones, with roughly 84% as singletons. About this clone itself: Its antigen is currently unknown.

This CDR3 has 16 residues. The junction had 8 bases not matched to a gene; V was cut back by 2 bases and J by 5 bases. CDR1 is SGHVS, CDR2 FNYEAQ, per germline. The V gene is TRBV7-6, the J gene TRBJ2-3; 9 bases fit TRBD2. This receptor was identified in a woman aged 18-29 years in good health and CMV-seropositive. Sample: PBMCs. This CDR3 is CASSLYAGGQKDTQYF. CDR3 nucleotide sequence: TGTGCCAGCAGCTTATACGCGGGGGGGCAAAAAGATACGCAGTATTTT.